The 26 T cell receptor beta chains below all came from one sample that was sequenced in a study of T cells after yellow fever vaccination. TCRdb reanalysed the 5' RACE reads using MiXCR and keeps one entry per CDR3 protein. Of some 350,000 distinct CDR3 sequences in the sample, around 4.1% were seen once. Sequenced material: PBMCs, taken 5 days after the yellow fever booster vaccination. These receptors were collected from a man between 18 and 29 years old who received the YFV17D yellow fever vaccine.

The table lists this clonotype with a few counts. The rearrangement uses TRBV3-1 and TRBJ2-7; TRBD1 matches at 7 bases. V shed 6 bases and J 1 base; nucleotides not matched to a gene: 9. CDR1 is LGHDT, CDR2 YNNKEL, per germline (reference sequence). The CDR3 sequence is 15 residues long. The CDR3, as DNA: TGTGCCAGCAGACCGGACAGGTCAGGATCCTACGAGCAGTACGTC. This sequence encodes CASRPDRSGSYEQYV.

The gene calls are TRBV10-3 and TRBJ1-1; D is ambiguous. Germline CDR1 and CDR2: ENHRY and SYGVKD. CDR3 length: 14 residues. With 5 bases removed from V and 1 base from J, the gap between germline ends came to 11 bases. CDR3 sequence (DNA): TGTGCCATCAGTAGACGCACGGGGAACACTGAAGCTTTCTTT. This translates into CAISRRTGNTEAFF.

This clonotype appeared many times. J is TRBJ2-7 and V is TRBV24-1; 12 positions agree with TRBD2. The V and J ends lost 4 bases and 0 bases, in that order; junction bases with no gene match: 6. Germline CDR1 and CDR2: KGHDR and SFDVKD. The CDR3 totals 17 residues. CDR3 sequence (DNA): TGTGCCACCAGTGACCCTCTAGCGGGGGGGAGCTCCTACGAGCAGTACTTC. Encoded protein: CATSDPLAGGSSYEQYF.

There are a few counts of this clonotype. V gene TRBV27 combines with J gene TRBJ2-7; D uncertain. From germline, CDR1 is MNHEY and CDR2 SMNVEV (reference sequence). The CDR3 has 11 amino acids. Trimming left V 5 bases short and J 7 bases short, with 9 bases between. Here the CDR3 reads CASSHRREQYF. The DNA for the CDR3 is TGTGCCAGCAGTCACAGAAGGGAGCAGTACTTC.

This clonotype was counted ten times or more. This chain connects TRBV7-2 to TRBJ2-7; tentative D call: TRBD2 (5 bases). Trimming removed 4 bases at V and 7 bases at J, with 11 bases between. Germline CDR1 is SGHTA and CDR2 is FQGNSA. CDR3 length: 12 amino acids. Written as DNA, the CDR3 is TGTGCCAGCAGCTCAGGACCGGGGGAGCAGTACGTC. It is translated as CASSSGPGEQYV.

This clonotype has more than one count but fewer than ten. The V call is TRBV6-2 or TRBV6-3, the J call TRBJ1-1, with 7 bases identical to TRBD1. The CDR3 loop spans 13 amino acids. The germline gives CDR1 MNHEY, CDR2 SVGEGT. V shed 2 bases, J shed 11 bases, and the junction held 8 bases outside the gene matches. The CDR3 protein is CASSYDLQGTAFF. CDR3 coding DNA: TGTGCCAGCAGTTACGATCTACAGGGGACGGCTTTCTTT.

The gene calls are TRBV27 and TRBJ2-5, with TRBD2 matching 13 bases. V lost 5 bases to trimming and J lost 5 bases; unmatched junction nucleotides: 5. The length of the CDR3 is 15 residues. Germline CDR1 and CDR2: MNHEY and SMNVEV (reference sequence). The CDR3, as DNA: TGTGCCAGCAGTGTCGGGACTAGCGGGACTGAGACCCAGTACTTC. It is translated as CASSVGTSGTETQYF.

The chain uses TRBV6-5 and TRBJ1-4, with D possibly TRBD1 on 5 matching bases. Germline V CDR1 and CDR2: MNHEY, SVGAGI. This CDR3 has 17 amino acids. V lost 4 bases to trimming and J lost 6 bases, with 21 bases between them. The CDR3 sequence: CASSSSIRRRGDEKLFF. CDR3 nucleotides: TGTGCCAGCAGTTCCTCGATTAGGCGGAGGGGAGATGAAAAACTGTTTTTT.

This clonotype showed up many times. V gene TRBV9 combines with J gene TRBJ2-1; D not resolved. This CDR3 has 13 residues. Trimming removed 0 bases from V and 7 bases from J, with 8 bases in between. The V gene's germline CDR1 is SGDLS and CDR2 YYNGEE. The CDR3 here is CASSVGGGNEQFF. The CDR3 DNA sequence: TGTGCCAGCAGCGTAGGGGGTGGGAATGAGCAGTTCTTC.

This clonotype showed up many times. The rearrangement links TRBV20-1 to TRBJ2-3; the D gene is possibly TRBD1 (5 bases). The CDR3 sequence is 15 residues long. In germline, CDR1 is DFQATT, CDR2 SNEGSKA (reference sequence). Trimming removed 0 bases from V and 4 bases from J, with 14 bases in between. The CDR3 region has the DNA TGCAGTGCTAGAGACCCCTCCAGGGTTTCAGATACGCAGTATTTT. As protein: CSARDPSRVSDTQYF.

The table lists this clonotype with a few counts. The rearrangement links TRBV20-1 to TRBJ1-2; D is unresolved. Per germline, CDR1 DFQATT and CDR2 SNEGSKA (reference sequence). V lost 4 bases, J lost 4 bases, and 10 bases lay in between. CDR3 length: 12 amino acids. The DNA of the CDR3 is TGCAGTGCTAACGCCGGTTTCTATGGCTACACCTTC. It codes for CSANAGFYGYTF.

This clonotype occurred many times. V usage is TRBV10-3 and J usage is TRBJ2-1, with D hard to call. The CDR3 extends over 14 amino acids. The germline V and J ends were trimmed by 8 bases and 3 bases, with 14 bases remaining between them. CDR1 is ENHRY and CDR2 is SYGVKD in the germline V gene. The CDR3 protein is CAIQSGVSYNEQFF. The CDR3, as DNA: TGTGCCATCCAATCAGGAGTCAGCTACAATGAGCAGTTCTTC.

The table lists this clonotype with many counts. The V call is TRBV19, the J call TRBJ1-6; D is undetermined. Germline assignment: CDR1 LNHDA and CDR2 SQIVND (reference sequence). Trimming took off 5 bases at V and 14 bases at J, with 19 bases between the two ends. The CDR3 consists of 14 residues. In nucleotides, the CDR3 is TGTGCCAGTAGTCCCCAGTCGACGGTCTTGGCCCTCCACTTT. Translating gives CASSPQSTVLALHF.

CDR3 residues: CASRPPGKNTEAFF. The DNA for the CDR3 is TGTGCCAGCAGGCCCCCGGGAAAGAACACTGAAGCTTTCTTT. This sequence joins TRBV6-5 and TRBJ1-1; no clear D gene. Germline V gives CDR1 MNHEY, CDR2 SVGAGI. This CDR3 region has 14 residues. Trimming took off 6 bases at V and 1 base at J, with 12 bases between the two ends.

This clonotype was recorded at least ten times. CDR3 nucleotides: TGTGCCAGCGCCGCTGGGGGTATGATGAACACTGAAGCTTTCTTT. This translates into CASAAGGMMNTEAFF. V is TRBV7-2 and J is TRBJ1-1; a possible D gene is TRBD1 (5 bases). V was cut by 8 bases and J by 0 bases, with 16 bases left in between. This CDR3 is built from 15 residues. Germline CDR1 is SGHTA and CDR2 is FQGNSA.

This clonotype was seen many times. The chain is built from TRBV20-1 and TRBJ1-1, with unresolved D. The CDR3 runs 13 residues. The V and J ends lost 3 bases and 1 base respectively, with 9 bases between them. CDR1 is DFQATT and CDR2 is SNEGSKA in the germline V gene (reference sequence). CDR3 sequence (DNA): TGCAGTGCTAGGACCTTGGGGAACACTGAAGCTTTCTTT. It codes for CSARTLGNTEAFF.

This clonotype appeared many times. This sequence joins TRBV2 and TRBJ2-3; 11 bases fit TRBD1. Germline CDR1 is SNHLY and CDR2 is FYNNEI. The V and J ends lost 2 bases and 5 bases, in that order; junction bases with no gene match: 3. This CDR3 comprises 15 residues. CDR3 nucleotide sequence: TGTGCCAGCAGTGAACCGGGACAGGGGGGAGATACGCAGTATTTT. Translated: CASSEPGQGGDTQYF. Together with reference TRBV2 and TRBJ2-3, the CDR3 gives the full variable domain: EPEVTQTPSHQVTQMGQEVILRCVPISNHLYFYWYRQILGQKVEFLVSFYNNEISEKSEIFDDQFSVERPDGSNFTLKIRSTKLEDSAMYFCASSEPGQGGDTQYFGPGTRLTVL.

The table lists this clonotype with a few counts. The chain couples TRBV2 to TRBJ2-7; D may correspond to TRBD1 or TRBD2 (6 bases each). V was pared by 3 bases and J by 10 bases, with 13 bases between. The germline gives CDR1 SNHLY, CDR2 FYNNEI. This CDR3 spans 12 amino acids. The CDR3 reads CASSDHREVQYF. Here the CDR3 DNA reads TGTGCCAGCAGTGACCACAGGGAGGTCCAGTACTTC.

This chain connects TRBV18 to TRBJ1-1; D ambiguous. Deletions cut 1 base from V and 0 bases from J, with 15 bases between. The CDR3 consists of 17 residues. Per germline, CDR1 KGHSH and CDR2 LQKENI. The CDR3 protein is CASSPRGRLGMNTEAFF. DNA of the CDR3: TGTGCCAGCTCACCACGTGGAAGGCTCGGAATGAACACTGAAGCTTTCTTT.

This clonotype was counted at least ten times. The rearrangement uses TRBV2 and TRBJ2-2, with D unclear. V lost 7 bases to trimming and J lost 7 bases, with 4 bases between them. Germline CDR1 SNHLY, CDR2 FYNNEI. This CDR3 region has 10 residues. The CDR3 is CASTDGELFF. The CDR3 DNA follows: TGTGCCAGCACCGACGGGGAGCTGTTTTTT.

V is TRBV5-4 and J is TRBJ2-5; D possibly uses TRBD1 or TRBD2 (5 bases each). Per the germline V gene, CDR1 is SGHNT and CDR2 is YYREEE (reference sequence). This CDR3 is built from 14 residues. Trimming stripped 0 bases from V and 2 bases from J, with 8 bases between. CDR3 sequence: CASSLAEGQETQYF. DNA of the CDR3: TGTGCCAGCAGCTTGGCCGAGGGGCAAGAGACCCAGTACTTC.

The gene calls are TRBV20-1 and TRBJ1-3; D not resolved. Looked up from germline, CDR1 is DFQATT and CDR2 is SNEGSKA (reference sequence). V gave up 1 base and J gave up 0 bases, with 13 bases separating them. CDR3 size: 16 residues. DNA for the CDR3: TGCAGTGCTAGAGCTGCGATACAGCACTCTGGAAACACCATATATTTT. Its translation is CSARAAIQHSGNTIYF.

This clonotype showed up many times. J is TRBJ2-1 and V is TRBV20-1, with D perhaps TRBD2 (6 bases). This CDR3 region has 15 residues. Trimming cost V 2 bases and J 0 bases, with 11 bases left between them. Germline V CDR1 and CDR2: DFQATT, SNEGSKA (reference sequence). The CDR3 region has the DNA TGCAGTGCTAGAAACCCCGGGGGCTCCTACAATGAGCAGTTCTTC. It translates to CSARNPGGSYNEQFF.

This clonotype was seen at least ten times. V is TRBV7-3 and J is TRBJ2-5; no reliable D call. The ends were cut back, 0 bases at V and 5 bases at J, with 7 bases in the middle. The CDR3 sequence is 13 residues long. Germline V gene sequence: CDR1 SGHTA, CDR2 FQGTGA. CDR3 sequence: CASSLTAGETQYF. The CDR3 coding sequence is TGTGCCAGCAGCTTAACGGCTGGGGAGACCCAGTACTTC.

This clonotype was recorded at least ten times. The J gene is TRBJ2-3, the V gene TRBV19; 8 positions agree with TRBD1. This CDR3 comprises 13 residues. V gave up 8 bases and J gave up 4 bases; unmatched junction bases: 5. CDR1 LNHDA and CDR2 SQIVND come from the germline V gene (reference sequence). CDR3 protein: CASRQGPSDTQYF. DNA for the CDR3: TGTGCCAGTCGACAGGGGCCCTCAGATACGCAGTATTTT.

This clonotype showed up many times. CDR3 in amino acids: CASSPGQGAYSPLHF. In nucleotides, the CDR3 is TGTGCCAGCAGTCCGGGACAGGGGGCTTATTCACCCCTCCACTTT. J is TRBJ1-6 and V is TRBV6-6; TRBD1 agrees at 12 bases. The CDR3 contains 15 residues. Germline CDR1 reads MNHNY; CDR2 reads SVGAGI (reference sequence). The ends lost 5 bases at V and 8 bases at J; junction bases unmatched: 4.